This T cell receptor beta chain came from a study of T cell repertoires in cytomegalovirus infection. At the level of the study: The authors relied on CMV epitopes, both recently identified HLA-C-restricted and well-studied HLA-B-restricted. Both a matching HLA type and CMV infection were indicated by public TCR beta signatures. Study outcomes and limitations: Cumulated frequencies of public TCR beta families served to identify carriers of CMV plus the relevant HLA. The ex vivo response showed dominance by HLA-C-restricted CMV-specific TCR beta clonotypes.

One entry per CDR3 protein, called by TCRdb with MiXCR from the reads. The sample shows roughly 570,000 distinct CDR3 sequences, roughly 42% of them seen only once. About this clonotype: Its antigen is not identified.

The material was cultured PBMCs, obtained from culture after CMV antigen stimulation. This receptor was identified in a human donor in good health (CMV status not recorded). Some clones in this sample may be carry-over from other donors' samples.

CDR3 in DNA: TGTGCCAGTAGTAGGTTAGGAGGCACAGATACGCAGTATTTT. This sequence encodes CASSRLGGTDTQYF. The chain couples TRBV19 to TRBJ2-3; no definite D call. The CDR3 is 14 amino acids. Trimming cost V 4 bases and J 1 base, with 9 bases left between them. Germline V gene data show CDR1 as LNHDA and CDR2 as SQIVND (reference sequence).